The 29 T cell receptor beta chains in this list originate from one sample, sequenced in a study of CD8 T cells in Susac syndrome. Reverse transcription of roughly 0.45 to 1 ug RNA used random hexamers. Each CDR3 protein is one row after TCRdb ran MiXCR on the immunoSEQ multiplex PCR reads. Of 150,000 to 200,000 distinct CDR3 sequences in the sample, 80% to 95% were seen once. The sample consisted of CD4+ T cells from PBMCs. All receptors come from a human donor in good health.

The chain links TRBV20-1 to TRBJ1-1; tentative D call: TRBD1 (5 bases). The CDR3 spans 12 residues. V gave up 5 bases and J gave up 1 base, with 8 bases separating them. CDR1 is DFQATT and CDR2 is SNEGSKA in the germline V gene (reference sequence). The CDR3, as DNA: TGCAGTGCTTCTGGGGCGAACACTGAAGCTTTCTTT. It translates to CSASGANTEAFF.

The V gene is TRBV4-1, the J gene TRBJ1-2; D possibly corresponds to TRBD1 (5 bases). From germline, CDR1 is MGHRA and CDR2 YSYEKL. The length of the CDR3 is 14 residues. V was shortened by 5 bases and J by 8 bases, with 18 bases between the two germline ends. The CDR3 DNA reads TGCGCCAGCAGCTTAATGGGGGAGGGGCCGGGCTACACCTTC. Translation gives CASSLMGEGPGYTF.

The chain combines TRBV29-1 with TRBJ1-1; D unresolved. The CDR3 is 11 amino acids. Germline CDR1 is SQVTM and CDR2 is ANQGSEA. Trimming took 6 bases from V and 8 from J, leaving 13 bases between them. CDR3 sequence: CSVLVGLEAFF. CDR3 sequence (DNA): TGCAGCGTACTAGTGGGTTTAGAAGCTTTCTTT.

This clonotype came up once. V is TRBV19 and J is TRBJ2-5; TRBD2 might be the D (5 bases). The germline V gene encodes CDR1 LNHDA and CDR2 SQIVND (reference sequence). The length of the CDR3 is 13 residues. Trimming took off 6 bases at V and 5 bases at J, with 13 bases between the two ends. CDR3 coding DNA: TGTGCCAGTAGAGCCCCGGCGGGTGAGACCCAGTACTTC. It encodes CASRAPAGETQYF.

This clonotype has more than one count but fewer than ten. This chain joins TRBV7-3 and TRBJ2-1; D is unclear. The CDR3 totals 13 residues. The V and J ends lost 5 bases and 6 bases respectively, with 11 bases between them. Germline V gene data show CDR1 as SGHTA and CDR2 as FQGTGA. Here the CDR3 reads CASSTSRFNEQFF. In nucleotides, the CDR3 is TGTGCCAGCAGCACCTCAAGGTTCAATGAGCAGTTCTTC.

This chain links TRBV18 with TRBJ1-5; D unclear. The CDR3 totals 16 residues. Germline assignment: CDR1 KGHSH and CDR2 LQKENI. Trimming stripped 4 bases from V and 4 bases from J, with 17 bases between. The CDR3: CASSQQGSGSNQPQHF. CDR3 nucleotide sequence: TGTGCCAGCTCACAACAAGGAAGCGGAAGTAATCAGCCCCAGCATTTT.

V and J are TRBV2 and TRBJ2-5, with D perhaps assigned TRBD1 or TRBD2 (5 bases each). The germline V and J ends were trimmed by 4 bases and 5 bases, with 17 bases remaining between them. This CDR3 comprises 15 residues. In germline, CDR1 is SNHLY, CDR2 FYNNEI. CDR3 in DNA: TGTGCCAGCAGTGCCCGGGACCCCAAAATGGAGACCCAGTACTTC. Protein sequence: CASSARDPKMETQYF.

The J gene is TRBJ2-2, the V gene TRBV9; D is undetermined. Between the trimmed V and J ends, which lost 2 bases and 5 bases, there was a span of 4 bases. This CDR3 is 12 amino acids long. Germline lookup yields CDR1 SGDLS and CDR2 YYNGEE. The DNA of the CDR3 is TGTGCCAGCAGCGTGGGGACCGGGGAGCTGTTTTTT. The encoded protein is CASSVGTGELFF.

This chain uses TRBV5-1 with TRBJ2-3; D gene unclear. Germline V gives CDR1 SGHRS, CDR2 YFSETQ. CDR3 size: 14 residues. Trimming pared 7 bases from V and 0 bases from J, leaving 12 bases between. CDR3 in DNA: TGCGCCAGCGCCCTCGGCAGGAGCACAGATACGCAGTATTTT. Translation: CASALGRSTDTQYF.

The rearrangement links TRBV29-1 to TRBJ1-2; TRBD1 aligns across 11 bases. The germline V gene has CDR1 SQVTM and CDR2 ANQGSEA. Trimming at V came to 7 bases and at J to 2 bases, leaving 0 bases not matched to a gene. The CDR3 covers 12 residues. This CDR3 is CSGTGGNYGYTF. The DNA for the CDR3 is TGCAGCGGGACAGGGGGCAACTATGGCTACACCTTC.

This chain connects TRBV20-1 to TRBJ2-5; the match to TRBD2 covers 12 bases. The CDR3 length is 15 residues. Germline CDR1 DFQATT, CDR2 SNEGSKA (reference sequence). V lost 1 base, J lost 2 bases, and 2 bases stayed unmatched. CDR3 loop: CSARGLAGEQETQYF. The CDR3 DNA sequence: TGCAGTGCTAGAGGACTAGCGGGGGAGCAAGAGACCCAGTACTTC.

The genes are TRBV12-3 or TRBV12-4 and TRBJ2-5; no definite D call. V lost 6 bases to trimming and J lost 5 bases, with 16 bases between them. This CDR3 is built from 14 residues. The CDR3 protein is CASRDPRSAETQYF. The CDR3 nucleotides are TGTGCCAGCAGGGACCCGAGGAGCGCCGAGACCCAGTACTTC.

V is TRBV19 and J is TRBJ2-1; D remains ambiguous. This CDR3 spans 10 amino acids. The V gene's germline CDR1 is LNHDA and CDR2 SQIVND (reference sequence). The CDR3 coding sequence is TGTGTCCCCTCCTCGAATGAGCAGTTCTTC. It encodes CVPSSNEQFF.

The DNA of the CDR3 is TGTGCCAGCAGTGGGGTTGCGAGCTCCTACAATGAGCAGTTCTTC. It codes for CASSGVASSYNEQFF. The J gene is TRBJ2-1, the V gene TRBV2; D remains ambiguous. This CDR3 is built from 15 residues. Germline V lookup: CDR1 SNHLY, CDR2 FYNNEI. V lost 4 bases to trimming and J lost 0 bases, with 10 bases between them.

The chain's CDR3 is CASSAGLAKEQYF. The CDR3 region has the DNA TGTGCCAGCAGCGCCGGACTAGCAAAAGAGCAGTACTTC. The chain uses TRBV9 and TRBJ2-7; TRBD2 matches 8 bases. The germline V gene has CDR1 SGDLS and CDR2 YYNGEE. The CDR3 contains 13 residues. The ends lost 3 bases at V and 7 bases at J; junction bases unmatched: 6. Combining the CDR3 with reference TRBV9 and TRBJ2-7 gives the whole variable domain DSGVTQTPKHLITATGQRVTLRCSPRSGDLSVYWYQQSLDQGLQFLIQYYNGEERAKGNILERFSAQQFPDLHSELNLSSLELGDSALYFCASSAGLAKEQYFGPGTRLTVT.

The chain couples TRBV5-5 to TRBJ2-3; perhaps TRBD1 as D (6 bases). V lost 7 bases and J 7 bases, leaving 19 bases between the germline ends. Germline V gives CDR1 SGHKS, CDR2 YYEKEE (reference sequence). The CDR3 covers 14 residues. CDR3 loop: CASENPGQSNTQYF. In DNA form, the CDR3 reads TGTGCCAGCGAGAATCCGGGACAATCGAATACGCAGTATTTT.

The DNA of the CDR3 is TGCAGCGTTGACCCGGGGCTTACGCAGTATTTT. Amino acids: CSVDPGLTQYF. The V call is TRBV29-1, the J call TRBJ2-3, with D perhaps given as TRBD1 or TRBD2 (5 bases each). The germline CDR1 and CDR2 sequences are SQVTM and ANQGSEA. This CDR3 has 11 amino acids. The ends were cut back, 3 bases at V and 8 bases at J, with 9 bases in the middle.

The chain carries TRBV16 and TRBJ2-2; D gene unclear. The germline V gene encodes CDR1 KGHSY and CDR2 FQNENV. The CDR3 runs 14 residues. Trimming removed 2 bases at V and 3 bases at J, with 7 bases between. The CDR3 reads CASSQAQYTGELFF. CDR3 DNA sequence: TGTGCCAGCAGCCAAGCCCAATACACCGGGGAGCTGTTTTTT. The whole variable domain, remainder taken from reference TRBV16 and TRBJ2-2, is GEEVAQTPKHLVRGEGQKAKLYCAPIKGHSYVFWYQQVLKNEFKFLISFQNENVFDETGMPKERFSAKCLPNSPCSLEIQATKLEDSAVYFCASSQAQYTGELFFGEGSRLTVL.

V is TRBV6-1 and J is TRBJ1-1, with 7 nucleotides matching TRBD1. The CDR3 consists of 18 residues. The V gene's germline CDR1 is MNHNS and CDR2 SASEGT. The V and J ends lost 9 bases and 0 bases, in that order; junction bases with no gene match: 19. The CDR3 protein is CASRRRTGVTNMNTEAFF. CDR3 sequence (DNA): TGTGCCAGTCGGCGCAGGACAGGAGTTACCAACATGAACACTGAAGCTTTCTTT.

The J gene is TRBJ2-2, the V gene TRBV20-1; D is undetermined. The CDR3 runs to 14 residues. V was cut by 0 bases and J by 4 bases, with 9 bases left in between. Germline-derived CDR1 and CDR2 are DFQATT and SNEGSKA (reference sequence). For the CDR3, the DNA is TGCAGTGCTAGAGATCAAGGCAGCACCGGGGAGCTGTTTTTT. The encoded protein is CSARDQGSTGELFF.

This clonotype was seen just once. The DNA of the CDR3 is TGTGCCAGCAGTCCGGACGGTCTTAGCAATCAGCCCCAGCATTTT. Its protein product is CASSPDGLSNQPQHF. The chain combines TRBV12-3 or TRBV12-4 with TRBJ1-5; D is uncertain. The V end lost 5 bases, the J end lost 0 bases, and 11 bases lay between the germline ends. The CDR3 spans 15 residues.

The J gene is TRBJ2-3, the V gene TRBV7-9; D unclear. The CDR3 sequence is 13 residues long. Trimming cost V 1 base and J 6 bases, with 8 bases left between them. From germline, CDR1 is SEHNR and CDR2 FQNEAQ (reference sequence). In nucleotides, the CDR3 is TGTGCCAGCAGCTTAGATGGCCCCGATACGCAGTATTTT. Protein sequence: CASSLDGPDTQYF.

The V and J genes are TRBV5-1 and TRBJ2-5; D unresolved. The germline CDR1 and CDR2 sequences are SGHRS and YFSETQ. CDR3 length: 14 residues. Trimming stripped 2 bases from V and 6 bases from J, with 14 bases between. The CDR3 bases are TGCGCCAGCAGCTTCGCTGGATTGGGGAAGACCCAGTACTTC. This translates into CASSFAGLGKTQYF.

The V gene is TRBV12-3 or TRBV12-4, the J gene TRBJ2-7; D is undetermined. Trimming took off 2 bases at V and 2 bases at J, with 7 bases between the two ends. The CDR3 is 13 residues long. CDR3 sequence reads: CASSLRDTYEQYF. CDR3 coding DNA: TGTGCCAGCAGTTTAAGAGATACCTACGAGCAGTACTTC.

V is TRBV5-1 and J is TRBJ1-5, with a weak D call TRBD1 (5 bases). Trimming removed 4 bases at V and 5 bases at J, with 16 bases between. The V gene's germline CDR1 is SGHRS and CDR2 YFSETQ. The CDR3 contains 15 residues. This CDR3 reads CASSMLGTADQPQHF. CDR3 bases: TGCGCCAGCAGCATGCTCGGGACCGCTGATCAGCCCCAGCATTTT. Using reference TRBV5-1 and TRBJ1-5 for the parts outside the CDR3, the full variable domain is KAGVTQTPRYLIKTRGQQVTLSCSPISGHRSVSWYQQTPGQGLQFLFEYFSETQRNKGNFPGRFSGRQFSNSRSEMNVSTLELGDSALYLCASSMLGTADQPQHFGDGTRLSIL.

V and J are TRBV29-1 and TRBJ1-1; D unresolved. Germline CDR1 reads SQVTM; CDR2 reads ANQGSEA. This CDR3 comprises 11 residues. V was cut by 7 bases and J by 7 bases, with 13 bases left in between. Written as DNA, the CDR3 is TGCAGCGCCACTCGGCAGATTGAAGCTTTCTTT. Its protein is CSATRQIEAFF.

The sample holds a few counts of this clonotype. The V call is TRBV30, the J call TRBJ1-1, with TRBD1 identical over 7 bases. The CDR3 is 13 residues long. Trimming removed 0 bases from V and 6 bases from J; junction bases left unmatched: 4. Germline-derived CDR1 and CDR2 are GTSNPN and SVGIG (reference sequence). As DNA, the CDR3 is TGTGCCTGGAGTGTAACAGGGGAAGCTGAAGCTTTCTTT. This encodes CAWSVTGEAEAFF.

V is TRBV14 and J is TRBJ2-1, with TRBD2 matching 9 bases. The germline V gene has CDR1 SGHDN and CDR2 FVKESK. Trimming took 0 bases from V and 6 from J; bases not matched to a gene: 9. The CDR3 is 17 residues long. The CDR3 here is CASSQDWAGLATNEQFF. The DNA for the CDR3 is TGTGCCAGCAGCCAAGACTGGGCCGGACTAGCGACCAATGAGCAGTTCTTC.

V is TRBV5-1 and J is TRBJ1-2; D unresolved. V was trimmed by 0 bases and J by 5 bases, leaving 8 bases between them. Germline V gives CDR1 SGHRS, CDR2 YFSETQ. The CDR3 has 13 residues. The CDR3 DNA reads as TGCGCCAGCAGCTTGGCCTCAGCGTATGGCTACACCTTC. The encoded protein is CASSLASAYGYTF.